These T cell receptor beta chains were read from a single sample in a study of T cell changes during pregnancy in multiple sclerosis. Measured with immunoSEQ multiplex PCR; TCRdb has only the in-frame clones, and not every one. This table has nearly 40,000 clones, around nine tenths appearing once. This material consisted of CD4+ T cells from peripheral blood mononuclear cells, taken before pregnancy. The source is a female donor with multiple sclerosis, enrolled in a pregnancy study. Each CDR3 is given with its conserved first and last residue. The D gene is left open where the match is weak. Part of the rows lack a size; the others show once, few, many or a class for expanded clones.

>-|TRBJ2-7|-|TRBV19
TGTGCCAGTAGTCATTCGGGATACGAGCAGTACTTC
CASSHSGYEQYF
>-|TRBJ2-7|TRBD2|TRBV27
TGTGCCAGCAGTAAGCTAGCGGGAGAGGCCTACGAGCAGTACTTC
CASSKLAGEAYEQYF
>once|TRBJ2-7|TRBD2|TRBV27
TGTGCCAGCAGTTTATCAGGCGTAGCGGGAGTCTACGAGCAGTACTTC
CASSLSGVAGVYEQYF
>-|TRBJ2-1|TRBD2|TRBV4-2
TGTGCCAGCAGCCGACACGGGACTAGCGGGAGTCACAATGAGCAGTTCTTC
CASSRHGTSGSHNEQFF
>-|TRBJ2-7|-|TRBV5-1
TGCGCCAGCAGCTTTAAAGTCTCGGACGAGCAGTACTTC
CASSFKVSDEQYF
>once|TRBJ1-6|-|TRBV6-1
TGTGCCAGCAGTGAAATCGGGGAGGGGAATTCACCCCTCCACTTT
CASSEIGEGNSPLHF
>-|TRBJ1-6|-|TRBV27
TGTGCCAGCAGTTTAACCGAGCGGAATAATTCACCCCTCCACTTT
CASSLTERNNSPLHF
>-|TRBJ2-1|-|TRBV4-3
TGCGCCAGCAGCCAAGCCGGTACCTTGTACAATGAGCAGTTCTTC
CASSQAGTLYNEQFF
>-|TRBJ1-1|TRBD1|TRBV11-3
TGTGCCAGCAGCTTTCAGGGGGCCACTGAAGCTTTCTTT
CASSFQGATEAFF
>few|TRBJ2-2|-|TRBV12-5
TGTGCTAGTGGTTACCTGCTAGGAACGTCGAACACCGGGGAGCTGTTTTTT
CASGYLLGTSNTGELFF
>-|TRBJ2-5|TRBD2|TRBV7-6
TGTGCCAGCAGCTTAGTTGGGGGGGTTCAAGAGACCCAGTACTTC
CASSLVGGVQETQYF
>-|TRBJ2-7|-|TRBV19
TGTGCCAGTAGTATTAGGGGGGAGGGGTCCTACGAGCAGTACTTC
CASSIRGEGSYEQYF
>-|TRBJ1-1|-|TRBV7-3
TGTGCCAGCAGCTTTAGTCTCTTGAACACTGAAGCTTTCTTT
CASSFSLLNTEAFF
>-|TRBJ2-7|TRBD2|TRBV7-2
TGTGCCAGCAGCAAGGGAAGCGGGAACCTGTACGAGCAGTACTTC
CASSKGSGNLYEQYF
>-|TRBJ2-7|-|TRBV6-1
TGTGCCAGCAGTAACCCCGGGACTTACTCTGACGAGCAGTACTTC
CASSNPGTYSDEQYF
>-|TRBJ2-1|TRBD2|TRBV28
TGTGCCAGCAGTCCCAGACTAGCGGGAAGTCAGAATGAGCAGTTCTTC
CASSPRLAGSQNEQFF
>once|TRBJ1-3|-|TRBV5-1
TGCGCCAGCAGCTTGAGACCAGGCCCCTCTGGAAACACCATATATTTT
CASSLRPGPSGNTIYF
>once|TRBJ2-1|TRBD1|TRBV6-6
TGTGCCAGCAGTTACTGGTCCGGGACAGGGGGCACGCAGTTCTTC
CASSYWSGTGGTQFF
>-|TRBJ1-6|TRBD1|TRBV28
TGTGCCAGCAGTTTTAGACAGGGGAATTCACCCCTCCACTTT
CASSFRQGNSPLHF
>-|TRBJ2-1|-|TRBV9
TGTGCCAGCAGCCCCCGACTAGTGGCCTACAATGAGCAGTTCTTC
CASSPRLVAYNEQFF
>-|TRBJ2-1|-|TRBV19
TGTGCCAGTAGCTTAGGGGGGGAAGACGAGCAGTTCTTC
CASSLGGEDEQFF
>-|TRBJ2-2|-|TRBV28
TGTGCCAGCAGTTTATTAGGAGGGAGGTCGGGCACCGGGGAGCTGTTTTTT
CASSLLGGRSGTGELFF
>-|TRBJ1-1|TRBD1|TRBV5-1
TGCGCCAGCAGCTCCTCTCTTCTACCGGGACAGGGGATGAACACTGAAGCTTTCTTT
CASSSSLLPGQGMNTEAFF
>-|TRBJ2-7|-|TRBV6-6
TGTGCCAGCAGCCCCTTAATCTACGAGCAGTACTTC
CASSPLIYEQYF
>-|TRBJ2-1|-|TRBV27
TGTGCCAGCAAATCGGTGGAGGGTAAGGGGGGGATTTGGTCCTACAATGAGCAGTTCTTC
CASKSVEGKGGIWSYNEQFF
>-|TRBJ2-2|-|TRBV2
TGTGCCAGCAGCCTTCGGCAGGGTTACACCGGGGAGCTGTTTTTT
CASSLRQGYTGELFF
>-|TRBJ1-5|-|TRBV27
TGTGCCAGCAGTTTATCGGGGGCACATCAGCCCCAGCATTTT
CASSLSGAHQPQHF
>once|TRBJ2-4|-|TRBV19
TGTGCCAGCGGGGGACTCCTAGCCAAAAACATTCAGTACTTC
CASGGLLAKNIQYF
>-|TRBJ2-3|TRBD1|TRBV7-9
TGTGCCAGCAGCGTGTCCGGGACAGGGAAAACAGATACGCAGTATTTT
CASSVSGTGKTDTQYF
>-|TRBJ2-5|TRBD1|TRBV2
TGTGCCAGCAGGAAGGGGGCGGGAGAGACCCAGTACTTC
CASRKGAGETQYF
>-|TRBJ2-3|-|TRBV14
TGTGCCAGCAGCCAAGATTGGCCAGTAGCCACAGATACGCAGTATTTT
CASSQDWPVATDTQYF
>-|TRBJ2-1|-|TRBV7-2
TGTGCCAGCGTGGTCCAGGGCCTGAATGAGCAGTTCTTC
CASVVQGLNEQFF
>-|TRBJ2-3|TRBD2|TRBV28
TGTGCCAGCAGTCTATTCCGGGTAGCGGGAGTAACAGATACGCAGTATTTT
CASSLFRVAGVTDTQYF
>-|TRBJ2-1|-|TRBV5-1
TGCGCCAGCAGCTCCAGGGGACCGGCCAATGAGCAGTTCTTC
CASSSRGPANEQFF
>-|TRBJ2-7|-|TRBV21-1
TGTGCCAGCAGCAAGACAGGGGCAATCCCCCACGAGCAGTACTTC
CASSKTGAIPHEQYF
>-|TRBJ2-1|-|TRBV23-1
TGCGCCAGCGACCCCGGTACGACGCCTGAGGTCAAAAGCTCCTACAATGAGCAGTTCTTC
CASDPGTTPEVKSSYNEQFF
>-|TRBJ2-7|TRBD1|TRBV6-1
TGTGCCAGCAGAACCCGGGACAGGGACTACGAGCAGTACTTC
CASRTRDRDYEQYF
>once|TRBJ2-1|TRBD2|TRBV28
TGTGCCAGCAGTTTAGCGGGAGGGCCCCGCAATGAGCAGTTCTTC
CASSLAGGPRNEQFF
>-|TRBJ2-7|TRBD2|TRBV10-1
TGCGCCAGCGTCAGTGGGTTGGGACTAGCGGAGCCGCTTAAACCCTACGAGCAGTACTTC
CASVSGLGLAEPLKPYEQYF
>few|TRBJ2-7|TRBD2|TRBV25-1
TGTGCCAGCAGTGAGGGGCGGGAGGTTAGCGAGCAGTACTTC
CASSEGREVSEQYF
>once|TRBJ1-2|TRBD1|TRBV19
TGTGCCAGTAGTATAAACTGGGACAGCCTCTATGGCTACACCTTC
CASSINWDSLYGYTF
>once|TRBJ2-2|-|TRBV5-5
TGTGCCAGCAGCTTGGGTCTCGCCGGGGAGCTGTTTTTT
CASSLGLAGELFF
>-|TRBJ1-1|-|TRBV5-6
TGTGCCAGCAGCTTTTCGGGGAGACTCACTGAAGCTTTCTTT
CASSFSGRLTEAFF
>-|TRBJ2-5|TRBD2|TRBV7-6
TGTGCCAGCAGCTTAAGCGGGGCTTTAGGGCAAGAGACCCAGTACTTC
CASSLSGALGQETQYF
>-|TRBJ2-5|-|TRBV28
TGTGCCAGCAGTTCTCCAAAGGGGGGGCGTGGGACCCAGTACTTC
CASSSPKGGRGTQYF
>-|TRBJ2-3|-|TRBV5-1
TGCGCCAGCAGCTCCGGGACTCCCACAGATACGCAGTATTTT
CASSSGTPTDTQYF
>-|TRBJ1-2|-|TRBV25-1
TGTGCCAGCAGTGAAGATCAGGGATCTAACTATGGCTACACCTTC
CASSEDQGSNYGYTF
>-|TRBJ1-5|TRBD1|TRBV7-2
TGTGCCAGCAGCCCCCGGACAGGGCGGAATCAGCCCCAGCATTTT
CASSPRTGRNQPQHF
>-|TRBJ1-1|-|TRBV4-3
TGCGCCAGCAGCCAAGATCCCAGGGTGTATACTGAGGCTTTCTTT
CASSQDPRVYTEAFF
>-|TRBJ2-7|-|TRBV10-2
TGCGCCAGCAGGGCCGGGTCCTACGAGCAGTACTTC
CASRAGSYEQYF
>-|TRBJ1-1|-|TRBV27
TGTGCCAGCAGTTTATCCTGGACAAGCAACACTGAAGCTTTCTTT
CASSLSWTSNTEAFF
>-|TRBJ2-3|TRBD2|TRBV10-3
TGTGCCATCAGTATGTCTAGCGGACTCACAGATACGCAGTATTTT
CAISMSSGLTDTQYF
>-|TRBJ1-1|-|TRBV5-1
TGCGCCAGCAGCCCCAGGGAAAAAATGAACACTGAAGCTTTCTTT
CASSPREKMNTEAFF